A selection of T cell receptor beta chains follows, all from one sample in a study of T-cell memory formation after mild COVID-19. TCRdb re-derived calls from the 5' RACE reads in MiXCR, one entry per CDR3 protein. The table has 250,000 to 400,000 distinct CDR3 sequences, 14% seen once. The sequencing sample was made of PBMCs or a T cell subset sorted from them (not recorded which). The receptor set was obtained from a man younger than 30 who had mild COVID-19 (a few samples of this study predate the infection). Cell type and time point are not known. CDR3s include the opening cysteine and the closing phenylalanine or tryptophan. A D gene is named only where the DNA matches it firmly. Clone size, where shown, is once, few, many, or a class for clones that have expanded.

J: TRBJ2-3
length: 16
size: .
D: .
V: TRBV4-1
CDR3: CASSQVDLVSTDTQYF
DNA: TGCGCCAGCAGCCAAGTGGACCTTGTTAGCACAGATACGCAGTATTTT

J: TRBJ1-6
length: 17
size: few
D: TRBD1
V: TRBV20-1
CDR3: CSARDPGQGAGNSPLHF
DNA: TGCAGTGCTAGAGATCCGGGACAGGGGGCTGGTAATTCACCCCTCCACTTT

J: TRBJ2-2
length: 16
size: few
D: TRBD2
V: TRBV7-6
CDR3: CASSPAGGAYTGELFF
DNA: TGTGCCAGCAGCCCCGCGGGGGGGGCATACACCGGGGAGCTGTTTTTT

J: TRBJ2-3
length: 11
size: few
D: .
V: TRBV6-1
CDR3: CAMGDTDTQYF
DNA: TGTGCGATGGGGGACACAGATACGCAGTATTTT

J: TRBJ2-3
length: 15
size: many
D: TRBD2
V: TRBV10-3
CDR3: CAISGLAGVTDTQYF
DNA: TGTGCCATCAGTGGGCTAGCGGGGGTCACAGATACGCAGTATTTT

J: TRBJ2-1
length: 21
size: few
D: TRBD1
V: TRBV12-3/TRBV12-4
CDR3: CASSPRGRVALTGITYNEQFF
DNA: TGTGCCAGCAGCCCGAGGGGCAGGGTGGCTTTGACAGGGATCACCTACAATGAGCAGTTCTTC

J: TRBJ2-3
length: 16
size: few
D: .
V: TRBV15
CDR3: CATSRDGQQSTDTQYF
DNA: TGTGCCACCAGCAGGGATGGGCAGCAAAGCACAGATACGCAGTATTTT

J: TRBJ1-2
length: 11
size: few
D: TRBD1
V: TRBV20-1
CDR3: CRVEGASGYTF
DNA: TGCAGGGTGGAGGGGGCTTCTGGCTACACCTTC

J: TRBJ2-3
length: 13
size: .
D: .
V: TRBV7-2
CDR3: CASQLIFVDTQYF
DNA: TGTGCCAGTCAACTTATTTTCGTGGATACGCAGTATTTT

J: TRBJ2-1
length: 13
size: few
D: .
V: TRBV7-3
CDR3: CASSLLDSDEQFF
DNA: TGTGCCAGCAGCTTATTAGATTCCGATGAGCAGTTCTTC

J: TRBJ1-6
length: 12
size: .
D: .
V: TRBV7-9
CDR3: CASRFGNSPLHF
DNA: TGTGCCAGCAGGTTTGGGAATTCACCCCTCCACTTT

J: TRBJ2-3
length: 15
size: .
D: TRBD2
V: TRBV18
CDR3: CASSPPGLVLDTQYF
DNA: TGTGCCAGCTCACCACCGGGACTAGTATTAGATACGCAGTATTTT

J: TRBJ2-1
length: 15
size: .
D: .
V: TRBV11-2
CDR3: CASSFDRRGNNEQFF
DNA: TGTGCCAGCAGCTTTGACAGGAGAGGGAACAATGAGCAGTTCTTC

J: TRBJ1-2
length: 15
size: few
D: .
V: TRBV5-1
CDR3: CASSLAAGGGYGYTF
DNA: TGCGCCAGCAGCTTGGCCGCCGGCGGGGGCTATGGCTACACCTTC

J: TRBJ1-3
length: 14
size: few
D: .
V: TRBV4-1
CDR3: CASSHLGSGNTIYF
DNA: TGCGCCAGCAGCCATTTAGGATCTGGAAACACCATATATTTT

J: TRBJ2-4
length: 15
size: .
D: .
V: TRBV28
CDR3: CASTGVGGAKNIQYF
DNA: TGTGCCAGCACCGGCGTCGGAGGTGCCAAAAACATTCAGTACTTC

J: TRBJ1-5
length: 11
size: few
D: .
V: TRBV6-2/TRBV6-3
CDR3: CASRQGQPQHF
DNA: TGTGCCAGCAGGCAGGGCCAGCCCCAGCATTTT

J: TRBJ2-3
length: 13
size: .
D: .
V: TRBV28
CDR3: CASWPQTTDTQYF
DNA: TGTGCCAGCTGGCCACAGACTACAGATACGCAGTATTTT

J: TRBJ1-4
length: 16
size: .
D: TRBD1
V: TRBV10-3
CDR3: CAISEFEGQGVEKLFF
DNA: TGTGCCATCAGTGAATTCGAGGGACAGGGGGTCGAAAAACTGTTTTTT

J: TRBJ1-2
length: 10
size: .
D: .
V: TRBV29-1
CDR3: CSVYRESYTF
DNA: TGCAGCGTTTACAGGGAAAGCTACACCTTC

J: TRBJ2-7
length: 14
size: .
D: TRBD1
V: TRBV7-9
CDR3: CASSHAGTGFEQYF
DNA: TGTGCCAGCAGCCATGCCGGGACAGGGTTCGAGCAGTACTTC

J: TRBJ2-7
length: 12
size: .
D: TRBD1
V: TRBV12-3/TRBV12-4
CDR3: CASSPGGVEQYF
DNA: TGTGCCAGCAGTCCAGGGGGCGTCGAGCAGTACTTC

J: TRBJ2-1
length: 15
size: few
D: .
V: TRBV20-1
CDR3: CSASSGSSSYNEQFF
DNA: TGCAGTGCGAGTAGCGGTTCCAGCTCCTACAATGAGCAGTTCTTC

J: TRBJ2-1
length: 18
size: many
D: .
V: TRBV6-4
CDR3: CASSMRRRKSGAYNEQFF
DNA: TGTGCCAGCAGTATGAGGAGGAGGAAATCGGGTGCCTACAATGAGCAGTTCTTC

J: TRBJ1-1
length: 11
size: many
D: .
V: TRBV6-2/TRBV6-3
CDR3: CASSYGTEAFF
DNA: TGTGCCAGCAGCTACGGCACTGAAGCTTTCTTT

J: TRBJ2-1
length: 13
size: few
D: .
V: TRBV5-1
CDR3: CASSGYRAYEQFF
DNA: TGCGCCAGCAGCGGATACCGGGCCTATGAGCAGTTCTTC

J: TRBJ2-2
length: 12
size: many
D: .
V: TRBV7-2
CDR3: CASSSSTGELFF
DNA: TGTGCCAGCAGCTCTAGCACCGGGGAGCTGTTTTTT

J: TRBJ2-2
length: 16
size: .
D: .
V: TRBV7-9
CDR3: CASSPPGLQGTGELFF
DNA: TGTGCCAGCAGCCCGCCGGGACTCCAGGGGACCGGGGAGCTGTTTTTT

J: TRBJ1-2
length: 12
size: few
D: .
V: TRBV20-1
CDR3: CSARPGSYGYTF
DNA: TGCAGTGCTCGACCGGGTAGCTATGGCTACACCTTC

J: TRBJ2-5
length: 16
size: few
D: TRBD2
V: TRBV5-1
CDR3: CASSRNGRAGGETQYF
DNA: TGCGCCAGCAGCAGGAACGGACGGGCCGGGGGGGAGACCCAGTACTTC

J: TRBJ2-3
length: 15
size: few
D: .
V: TRBV28
CDR3: CASRPPSAQVDTQYF
DNA: TGTGCCAGCAGGCCCCCTAGCGCCCAGGTGGATACGCAGTATTTT

J: TRBJ1-6
length: 11
size: many
D: TRBD1
V: TRBV20-1
CDR3: CSAGTDSPLHF
DNA: TGCAGTGCCGGGACAGATTCACCCCTCCACTTT

J: TRBJ2-4
length: 16
size: .
D: .
V: TRBV6-5
CDR3: CASSYSSYIAKNIQYF
DNA: TGTGCCAGCAGTTACTCAAGTTATATAGCCAAAAACATTCAGTACTTC

J: TRBJ2-2
length: 15
size: few
D: .
V: TRBV10-3
CDR3: CAISVMAGNTGELFF
DNA: TGTGCCATCAGTGTCATGGCGGGGAACACCGGGGAGCTGTTTTTT

J: TRBJ1-5
length: 12
size: .
D: .
V: TRBV7-9
CDR3: CASSLEGPAQHF
DNA: TGTGCCAGCAGCCTGGAGGGACCAGCCCAGCATTTT

J: TRBJ1-4
length: 17
size: few
D: .
V: TRBV10-3
CDR3: CAISESFGGPLNEKLFF
DNA: TGTGCCATCAGTGAAAGCTTTGGGGGGCCTCTCAATGAAAAACTGTTTTTT

J: TRBJ1-1
length: 14
size: .
D: .
V: TRBV29-1
CDR3: CSVEKGNVVTEAFF
DNA: TGCAGCGTTGAAAAGGGGAATGTGGTGACTGAAGCTTTCTTT

J: TRBJ1-2
length: 15
size: .
D: .
V: TRBV18
CDR3: CASSSIGRFDYGYTF
DNA: TGTGCCAGCTCCTCAATAGGGAGGTTCGACTATGGCTACACCTTC

J: TRBJ2-3
length: 15
size: .
D: TRBD2
V: TRBV5-1
CDR3: CASRSTSGVADTQYF
DNA: TGCGCCAGCAGGTCGACTAGCGGGGTGGCAGATACGCAGTATTTT

J: TRBJ1-5
length: 12
size: .
D: .
V: TRBV6-5
CDR3: CASRQGDQPQHF
DNA: TGTGCCAGCAGGCAAGGGGATCAGCCCCAGCATTTT

J: TRBJ1-6
length: 14
size: .
D: .
V: TRBV7-2
CDR3: CASSTAGRNSPLHF
DNA: TGTGCCAGCAGCACAGCGGGCCGGAATTCACCCCTCCACTTT

J: TRBJ1-2
length: 15
size: .
D: .
V: TRBV7-2
CDR3: CASSLVHGTRYGYTF
DNA: TGTGCCAGCAGCTTAGTGCACGGAACCCGCTATGGCTACACCTTC

J: TRBJ2-5
length: 18
size: .
D: TRBD1
V: TRBV4-3
CDR3: CASSQDARETGQTETQYF
DNA: TGCGCCAGCAGCCAAGATGCTCGAGAGACGGGACAGACAGAGACCCAGTACTTC

J: TRBJ2-2
length: 15
size: .
D: .
V: TRBV11-3
CDR3: CASSLDSFDNGELFF
DNA: TGTGCCAGCAGCTTAGATAGTTTCGATAACGGGGAGCTGTTTTTT

J: TRBJ1-1
length: 13
size: many
D: .
V: TRBV7-9
CDR3: CASSFDMNTEAFF
DNA: TGTGCCAGCAGCTTCGATATGAACACTGAAGCTTTCTTT

J: TRBJ2-3
length: 16
size: many
D: .
V: TRBV7-2
CDR3: CASSLVPREYTDTQYF
DNA: TGTGCCAGCAGCTTAGTCCCCCGGGAGTACACAGATACGCAGTATTTT

J: TRBJ2-5
length: 15
size: few
D: .
V: TRBV5-1
CDR3: CASSQTATTQETQYF
DNA: TGCGCCAGCAGCCAGACTGCTACGACACAAGAGACCCAGTACTTC

J: TRBJ2-4
length: 16
size: .
D: .
V: TRBV7-8
CDR3: CASGLTGTLAKNIQYF
DNA: TGTGCCAGCGGCTTGACAGGGACTTTAGCCAAAAACATTCAGTACTTC

J: TRBJ2-1
length: 12
size: few
D: .
V: TRBV18
CDR3: CASSRNGGEQFF
DNA: TGTGCCAGCTCACGGAATGGGGGGGAGCAGTTCTTC

J: TRBJ2-1
length: 14
size: .
D: TRBD2
V: TRBV10-3
CDR3: CATLAGFTYNEQFF
DNA: TGTGCCACCCTAGCGGGGTTTACCTACAATGAGCAGTTCTTC

J: TRBJ1-1
length: 13
size: .
D: .
V: TRBV5-1
CDR3: CASSPPRGTEAFF
DNA: TGCGCCAGCAGCCCGCCTCGGGGGACTGAAGCTTTCTTT

J: TRBJ2-1
length: 18
size: .
D: TRBD1
V: TRBV30
CDR3: CAWSAGQGIKGSYNEQFF
DNA: TGTGCCTGGAGTGCAGGACAGGGGATTAAAGGCTCCTACAATGAGCAGTTCTTC

J: TRBJ2-4
length: 18
size: many
D: TRBD2
V: TRBV20-1
CDR3: CSARIPGLGLGGKNIQYF
DNA: TGCAGTGCTAGGATTCCGGGACTAGGGCTGGGTGGCAAAAACATTCAGTACTTC

J: TRBJ2-6
length: 17
size: few
D: TRBD1
V: TRBV2
CDR3: CASRGTGGRSGANVLTF
DNA: TGTGCCAGCAGGGGGACAGGGGGCCGCTCTGGGGCCAACGTCCTGACTTTC

J: TRBJ2-6
length: 17
size: .
D: .
V: TRBV6-2/TRBV6-3
CDR3: CAVRSGGPSSGANVLTF
DNA: TGTGCCGTCCGCTCCGGGGGACCCAGCTCTGGGGCCAACGTCCTGACTTTC

J: TRBJ2-3
length: 16
size: .
D: .
V: TRBV7-6
CDR3: CASSQRQAASTNTQYF
DNA: TGTGCCAGCAGCCAGCGGCAAGCGGCGTCAACGAATACGCAGTATTTT